This note documents a single T cell receptor beta chain sequence. This specimen comes from a study of blood T cell repertoires in COVID-19. The repertoire was sequenced with immunoSEQ multiplex PCR; TCRdb's copy has only in-frame clones and lacks some. Of fewer than 300,000 clones in the sample, around four fifths are singletons; the top ten hold approximately 5.4%. This clonotype originated in a man older than 75 with acute or convalescent COVID-19. Sequencing used peripheral blood.

The CDR3 DNA follows: TGTGCCAGCAGACTTAGCGGGGGGGCCCTGAAAGAGACCCAGTACTTC. This encodes CASRLSGGALKETQYF. The genes are TRBV28 and TRBJ2-5, with 11 bases aligning to TRBD2. Looked up from germline, CDR1 is MDHEN and CDR2 is SYDVKM. This CDR3 is 16 amino acids long. V lost 6 bases and J lost 3; bases outside the gene matches: 9.